This TCR beta chain was captured in a study of control samples from healthy donors and cancer patients. Only in-frame clones appear in the TCRdb table, and some are missing; sequencing was by immunoSEQ multiplex PCR. The top ten clones hold 5.5% to 6% of a sample with 150,000 to 170,000 clones, approximately 93% of them seen once. V shed 3 bases and J shed 5 bases, with 23 bases lying between them. This CDR3 has 17 amino acids. Germline CDR1 is SGDLS and CDR2 is YYNGEE. The chain employs TRBV9 and TRBJ1-2; D remains ambiguous. The sequence was obtained from a middle-aged man in good health. The sequencing input was blood. The CDR3: CASSENPLGQSLYGYTF. The CDR3 DNA reads as TGTGCCAGCAGCGAGAATCCCTTAGGGCAGAGCCTTTATGGCTACACCTTC.